The entry below gives a single T cell receptor beta chain sequence along with its context. Its antigen is still unknown. The CDR3 sequence is 16 residues long. CDR1 SGHAT and CDR2 FQNNGV come from the germline V gene. The V gene lost 1 base and the J gene lost 6 bases, with 15 bases spanning the gap. Clones were sequenced by immunoSEQ multiplex PCR, and TCRdb holds only the in-frame ones, with some missing. Of just over 80,000 clones in the sample, about 96% were seen once. The data originate from a study of cytomegalovirus exposure and HLA in healthy donors. The donors were members of the validation cohort comprising over a hundred subjects, separate from the roughly 670-subject first cohort. Study-wide points: One later analysis, an examination of the 120 validation repertoires, found that first-cohort TCR clusters tended to co-occur in them.

The V and J genes are TRBV11-2 and TRBJ2-2; the D gene is possibly TRBD1 (5 bases). Sequencing used PBMCs. The source is a woman between 18 and 29 years old in good health and CMV-seronegative. The CDR3 sequence is CASSLATVILSGELFF. CDR3 sequence (DNA): TGTGCCAGCAGCTTAGCGACAGTCATTCTGTCCGGGGAGCTGTTTTTT.